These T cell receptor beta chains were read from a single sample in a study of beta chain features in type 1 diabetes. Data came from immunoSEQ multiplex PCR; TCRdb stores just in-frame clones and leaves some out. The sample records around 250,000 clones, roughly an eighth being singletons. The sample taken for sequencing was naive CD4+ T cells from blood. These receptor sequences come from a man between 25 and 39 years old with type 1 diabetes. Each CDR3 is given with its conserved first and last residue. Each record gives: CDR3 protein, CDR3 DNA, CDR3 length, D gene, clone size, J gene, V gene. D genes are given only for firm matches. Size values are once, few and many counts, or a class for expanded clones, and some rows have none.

CDR3aa: CASSPGQGANNEQFF; CDR3nt: TGTGCCAGCTCACCTGGACAGGGGGCAAACAATGAGCAGTTCTTC; len: 15; d_gene: TRBD1; abundance: few; j_gene: TRBJ2-1; v_gene: TRBV18
CDR3aa: CASSRSGRSDDTQYF; CDR3nt: TGTGCCAGCAGCCGTAGCGGGAGGAGTGACGATACGCAGTATTTT; len: 15; d_gene: TRBD2; abundance: -; j_gene: TRBJ2-3; v_gene: TRBV5-4
CDR3aa: CAWSVRGDQPQHF; CDR3nt: TGTGCCTGGAGTGTACGGGGGGACCAGCCCCAGCATTTT; len: 13; d_gene: -; abundance: -; j_gene: TRBJ1-5; v_gene: TRBV30
CDR3aa: CASSPRMTTSGANVLTF; CDR3nt: TGTGCCAGCTCACCACGGATGACGACATCTGGGGCCAACGTCCTGACTTTC; len: 17; d_gene: -; abundance: -; j_gene: TRBJ2-6; v_gene: TRBV18
CDR3aa: CASSQADRGYGYTF; CDR3nt: TGTGCCAGCAGCCAAGCGGACAGGGGCTATGGCTACACCTTC; len: 14; d_gene: TRBD1; abundance: few; j_gene: TRBJ1-2; v_gene: TRBV14
CDR3aa: CASAPGTSGRNEQFF; CDR3nt: TGTGCCAGCGCTCCCGGGACTAGCGGGAGAAATGAGCAGTTCTTC; len: 15; d_gene: TRBD2; abundance: -; j_gene: TRBJ2-1; v_gene: TRBV28
CDR3aa: CASSTTRTSGRSEQYF; CDR3nt: TGTGCCAGCAGTACGACTCGGACTAGCGGGAGAAGCGAGCAGTACTTC; len: 16; d_gene: TRBD2; abundance: -; j_gene: TRBJ2-7; v_gene: TRBV28
CDR3aa: CASSQSGTSSYEQYF; CDR3nt: TGCGCCAGCAGCCAATCCGGGACTTCCTCCTACGAGCAGTACTTC; len: 15; d_gene: -; abundance: -; j_gene: TRBJ2-7; v_gene: TRBV4-3
CDR3aa: CSVAGTGGDGEKLFF; CDR3nt: TGCAGCGTAGCGGGGACAGGGGGCGACGGTGAAAAACTGTTTTTT; len: 15; d_gene: TRBD1; abundance: -; j_gene: TRBJ1-4; v_gene: TRBV29-1
CDR3aa: CAWRKDISYEQYF; CDR3nt: TGTGCCTGGAGAAAGGACATCTCCTACGAGCAGTACTTC; len: 13; d_gene: -; abundance: few; j_gene: TRBJ2-7; v_gene: TRBV30
CDR3aa: CASSLSGSYNEQFF; CDR3nt: TGTGCCAGCAGCTTAAGCGGGTCCTACAATGAGCAGTTCTTC; len: 14; d_gene: -; abundance: -; j_gene: TRBJ2-1; v_gene: TRBV11-2
CDR3aa: CASSQGSSYEQYF; CDR3nt: TGTGCCAGCAGCCAAGGTAGCTCCTACGAGCAGTACTTC; len: 13; d_gene: -; abundance: few; j_gene: TRBJ2-7; v_gene: TRBV4-2
CDR3aa: CASSQVRKREFSYEQYF; CDR3nt: TGTGCCAGCAGCCAAGTTAGGAAGCGGGAGTTCTCCTACGAGCAGTACTTC; len: 17; d_gene: TRBD2; abundance: few; j_gene: TRBJ2-7; v_gene: TRBV4-2
CDR3aa: CASSWPRDGYTF; CDR3nt: TGTGCCAGCAGTTGGCCCAGGGATGGCTACACCTTC; len: 12; d_gene: -; abundance: few; j_gene: TRBJ1-2; v_gene: TRBV28
CDR3aa: CASSVGQRSASTDTQYF; CDR3nt: TGTGCCAGCAGCGTAGGGCAGCGGAGTGCTAGCACAGATACGCAGTATTTT; len: 17; d_gene: -; abundance: -; j_gene: TRBJ2-3; v_gene: TRBV9
CDR3aa: CASVAGDEAGELFF; CDR3nt: TGTGCCAGCGTAGCGGGAGATGAGGCCGGGGAGCTGTTTTTT; len: 14; d_gene: TRBD2; abundance: -; j_gene: TRBJ2-2; v_gene: TRBV28
CDR3aa: CASSSPGQGAWSYGYTF; CDR3nt: TGTGCCAGCAGCTCGCCGGGACAGGGGGCGTGGAGCTATGGCTACACCTTC; len: 17; d_gene: TRBD1; abundance: few; j_gene: TRBJ1-2; v_gene: TRBV7-2
CDR3aa: CASSPVAGGPNIQYF; CDR3nt: TGTGCCAGCAGCCCCGTAGCGGGAGGGCCAAACATTCAGTACTTC; len: 15; d_gene: TRBD2; abundance: few; j_gene: TRBJ2-4; v_gene: TRBV7-2
CDR3aa: CASSRREAPQETQYF; CDR3nt: TGTGCCAGTAGCCGCCGGGAGGCGCCTCAAGAGACCCAGTACTTC; len: 15; d_gene: TRBD2; abundance: few; j_gene: TRBJ2-5; v_gene: TRBV19
CDR3aa: CASSDDTGATEAFF; CDR3nt: TGTGCCAGCAGTGACGATACAGGGGCCACTGAAGCTTTCTTT; len: 14; d_gene: TRBD1; abundance: few; j_gene: TRBJ1-1; v_gene: TRBV25-1
CDR3aa: CATDGGDSGANVLTF; CDR3nt: TGTGCCACGGACGGGGGGGACTCTGGGGCCAACGTCCTGACTTTC; len: 15; d_gene: TRBD2; abundance: -; j_gene: TRBJ2-6; v_gene: TRBV19
CDR3aa: CASSLGVSGSTDTQYF; CDR3nt: TGTGCCAGCAGCTTAGGGGTTAGCGGGAGCACAGATACGCAGTATTTT; len: 16; d_gene: TRBD2; abundance: -; j_gene: TRBJ2-3; v_gene: TRBV7-2
CDR3aa: CASSHTRNTDTQYF; CDR3nt: TGTGCCAGCAGCCATACCAGGAACACAGATACGCAGTATTTT; len: 14; d_gene: -; abundance: few; j_gene: TRBJ2-3; v_gene: TRBV7-9
CDR3aa: CASSVGQVTDTQYF; CDR3nt: TGTGCCAGCAGTGTCGGACAGGTCACAGATACGCAGTATTTT; len: 14; d_gene: TRBD1; abundance: -; j_gene: TRBJ2-3; v_gene: TRBV27
CDR3aa: CASSVDLSYEQYF; CDR3nt: TGTGCCAGCAGCGTAGATCTTTCCTACGAGCAGTACTTC; len: 13; d_gene: -; abundance: few; j_gene: TRBJ2-7; v_gene: TRBV9
CDR3aa: CASSPDQGTHGYTF; CDR3nt: TGTGCCAGCTCACCCGATCAGGGAACCCATGGCTACACCTTC; len: 14; d_gene: -; abundance: -; j_gene: TRBJ1-2; v_gene: TRBV18
CDR3aa: CASSLRTSGNFTQETQYF; CDR3nt: TGTGCCAGCAGCTTAAGGACTAGCGGGAACTTTACGCAAGAGACCCAGTACTTC; len: 18; d_gene: TRBD2; abundance: few; j_gene: TRBJ2-5; v_gene: TRBV7-9
CDR3aa: CASSLERVAFF; CDR3nt: TGTGCCAGCAGCTTAGAGAGGGTTGCTTTCTTT; len: 11; d_gene: -; abundance: -; j_gene: TRBJ1-1; v_gene: TRBV7-3
CDR3aa: CASSLGQSVYEQYF; CDR3nt: TGTGCCAGCAGCTTGGGGCAGAGCGTCTACGAGCAGTACTTC; len: 14; d_gene: -; abundance: few; j_gene: TRBJ2-7; v_gene: TRBV7-9
CDR3aa: CASSPSPGQGYNEQFF; CDR3nt: TGTGCCAGCAGCCCAAGCCCGGGACAGGGGTACAATGAGCAGTTCTTC; len: 16; d_gene: TRBD1; abundance: -; j_gene: TRBJ2-1; v_gene: TRBV7-6
CDR3aa: CASSLAWGLGTEAFF; CDR3nt: TGCGCCAGCAGCTTGGCTTGGGGGCTGGGCACTGAAGCTTTCTTT; len: 15; d_gene: -; abundance: few; j_gene: TRBJ1-1; v_gene: TRBV5-1
CDR3aa: CASSLDSIYEQYF; CDR3nt: TGTGCCAGCAGCTTAGACTCTATCTACGAGCAGTACTTC; len: 13; d_gene: -; abundance: -; j_gene: TRBJ2-7; v_gene: TRBV4-2
CDR3aa: CASNRDSNEKLFF; CDR3nt: TGTGCCAGTAACCGGGACAGTAATGAAAAACTGTTTTTT; len: 13; d_gene: TRBD1; abundance: -; j_gene: TRBJ1-4; v_gene: TRBV7-9
CDR3aa: CASSPGLAGGPNQETQYF; CDR3nt: TGTGCCAGCAGCCCCGGACTAGCGGGAGGGCCGAATCAAGAGACCCAGTACTTC; len: 18; d_gene: TRBD2; abundance: few; j_gene: TRBJ2-5; v_gene: TRBV4-2
CDR3aa: CASSLAGTPISGELFF; CDR3nt: TGTGCCAGCAGCTTAGCGGGGACACCAATCTCCGGGGAGCTGTTTTTT; len: 16; d_gene: -; abundance: -; j_gene: TRBJ2-2; v_gene: TRBV7-9
CDR3aa: CASSFTVQETQYF; CDR3nt: TGCGCCAGCAGCTTTACAGTACAAGAGACCCAGTACTTC; len: 13; d_gene: -; abundance: few; j_gene: TRBJ2-5; v_gene: TRBV5-1
CDR3aa: CASSKAGYGYTF; CDR3nt: TGTGCCAGCAGCAAGGCGGGGTATGGCTACACCTTC; len: 12; d_gene: -; abundance: few; j_gene: TRBJ1-2; v_gene: TRBV14